These 22 T cell receptor beta chains originate from one sample sequenced in a study of cytomegalovirus exposure and HLA in healthy donors. Primers included in the PCR were 60 Vbeta and 13 Jbeta primers. The method was immunoSEQ multiplex PCR; TCRdb's version includes in-frame clones alone and lacks a portion of them. The table lists 150,000 or so clones, 65% to 80% of them singletons, with approximately 3.8% in the top ten. The sequencing input was PBMCs. The receptors were sampled from a male donor in good health and CMV-seronegative.

The rearrangement uses TRBV7-2 and TRBJ2-3; no reliable D call. Germline-derived CDR1 and CDR2 are SGHTA and FQGNSA. Between the trimmed V and J ends, which lost 1 base and 2 bases, there was a span of 10 bases. The length of the CDR3 is 15 residues. The CDR3 nucleotides read TGTGCCAGCAGCTTAGGTCAGATACCCACAGATACGCAGTATTTT. This gives the protein CASSLGQIPTDTQYF. The complete variable domain, with remaining parts taken from reference TRBV7-2 and TRBJ2-3, reads GAGVSQSPSNKVTEKGKDVELRCDPISGHTALYWYRQSLGQGLEFLIYFQGNSAPDKSGLPSDRFSAERTGGSVSTLTIQRTQQEDSAVYLCASSLGQIPTDTQYFGPGTRLTVL.

This sequence joins TRBV4-2 and TRBJ1-2, with 7 bases identical to TRBD1. The CDR3 extends over 16 amino acids. CDR1 and CDR2 from the germline V gene are LGHNA and YNFKEQ. The V segment lost 0 bases and the J segment 4 bases; nucleotides outside the gene matches: 8. CDR3: CASSQDTVGQVYGYTF. The CDR3 DNA reads TGTGCCAGCAGCCAAGATACCGTCGGACAGGTCTATGGCTACACCTTC.

This rearrangement joins TRBV11-3 to TRBJ1-1; D ambiguous. Germline values: CDR1 SGHNT, CDR2 YENEEA. Trimming removed 0 bases from V and 7 bases from J, with 9 bases in between. The length of the CDR3 is 13 residues. The DNA of the CDR3 is TGTGCCAGCAGCTTAGATAGTACAGTTGAAGCTTTCTTT. Its translation: CASSLDSTVEAFF.

This clone was found once. The chain employs TRBV18 and TRBJ2-7; TRBD1 matches at 10 bases. V was pared by 3 bases and J by 5 bases, with 4 bases of the junction left unmatched. This CDR3 contains 14 residues. Germline CDR1 KGHSH, CDR2 LQKENI. CDR3 residues: CASSPGQGINEQYF. The CDR3 DNA is TGTGCCAGCTCACCGGGACAGGGGATCAACGAGCAGTACTTC.

V usage is TRBV7-3 and J usage is TRBJ2-1, with a possible D match to TRBD2 (5 bases). The germline CDR1 and CDR2 sequences are SGHTA and FQGTGA. This CDR3 has 16 amino acids. The V and J ends lost 4 bases and 0 bases respectively, with 13 bases between them. As DNA, the CDR3 is TGTGCCAGCAGCTCCCTCGGCGGGTCCTCCTACAATGAGCAGTTCTTC. Translating it yields CASSSLGGSSYNEQFF. The whole variable domain, remainder taken from reference TRBV7-3 and TRBJ2-1, is GAGVSQTPSNKVTEKGKYVELRCDPISGHTALYWYRQSLGQGPEFLIYFQGTGAADDSGLPNDRFFAVRPEGSVSTLKIQRTERGDSAVYLCASSSLGGSSYNEQFFGPGTRLTVL.

This clone was seen only once. The CDR3 DNA reads TGTGCCAGCAGTGCGTACTCCTACGAGCAGTACTTC. Its translation is CASSAYSYEQYF. The V call is TRBV27, the J call TRBJ2-7; D uncertain. Germline V gene data show CDR1 as MNHEY and CDR2 as SMNVEV (reference sequence). The length of the CDR3 is 12 residues. Deletions cut 5 bases from V and 0 bases from J, with 5 bases between.

V and J are TRBV19 and TRBJ1-3; TRBD1 matches at 8 bases. This CDR3 has 14 residues. Germline V gene sequence: CDR1 LNHDA, CDR2 SQIVND (reference sequence). The V gene end was trimmed by 8 bases and the J gene end by 1 base; junction bases not matched to a gene: 4. This CDR3 reads CASGRTGSGNTIYF. The CDR3 bases are TGTGCCAGTGGCCGGACAGGGTCTGGAAACACCATATATTTT.

This clone has just a few counts. V usage is TRBV6-6 and J usage is TRBJ2-2, with 11 bases identical to TRBD2. The V segment lost 11 bases and the J segment 1 base; nucleotides outside the gene matches: 3. The CDR3 spans 14 residues. Per germline, CDR1 MNHNY and CDR2 SVGAGI (reference sequence). CDR3 in amino acids: CAGGLAGNTGELFF. The CDR3 region has the DNA TGTGCCGGAGGACTAGCGGGGAACACCGGGGAGCTGTTTTTT.

V is TRBV7-9 and J is TRBJ2-3, with TRBD1 identical over 8 bases. Looked up from germline, CDR1 is SEHNR and CDR2 is FQNEAQ (reference sequence). The CDR3 contains 16 residues. V was pared by 5 bases and J by 4 bases, with 11 bases of the junction left unmatched. The CDR3 DNA sequence: TGTGCCAGCAGCCCCCTGGGACAGGATGTGGCAGATACGCAGTATTTT. It yields the protein CASSPLGQDVADTQYF.

The chain is built from TRBV30 and TRBJ1-1; the D is unclear. The V gene's germline CDR1 is GTSNPN and CDR2 SVGIG (reference sequence). The CDR3 is 12 residues long. V was trimmed by 0 bases and J by 5 bases, leaving 7 bases between them. The chain's CDR3 is CAWSVGRTEAFF. In nucleotides, the CDR3 is TGTGCCTGGAGTGTTGGGAGGACTGAAGCTTTCTTT.

J is TRBJ1-1 and V is TRBV29-1; the D is unclear. The CDR3 length is 12 residues. Germline assignment: CDR1 SQVTM and CDR2 ANQGSEA. With 4 bases removed from V and 1 base from J, the gap between germline ends came to 7 bases. The CDR3 DNA reads TGCAGCGTTGGGCACCCGAACACTGAAGCTTTCTTT. It is translated as CSVGHPNTEAFF.

This clone was counted once. J is TRBJ1-6 and V is TRBV9; D is perhaps TRBD1 (5 bases). In germline, CDR1 is SGDLS, CDR2 YYNGEE. The V and J ends lost 4 bases and 1 base respectively, with 21 bases between them. This CDR3 spans 19 amino acids. The CDR3 bases are TGTGCCAGCAGCTCTTGGGGGGGGTCCGTTGGATCCTATAATTCACCCCTCCACTTT. It encodes CASSSWGGSVGSYNSPLHF.

The chain couples TRBV13 to TRBJ1-3; 9 nucleotides agree with TRBD1. J gave up 3 bases and V 5 bases, and 8 bases lay outside the gene matches. Germline V gene data show CDR1 as PRHDT and CDR2 as FYEKMQ (reference sequence). The CDR3 loop spans 16 amino acids. CDR3 DNA sequence: TGTGCCAGCAGCGGCAGACAGGGGGTCGGTGGAAACACCATATATTTT. It yields the protein CASSGRQGVGGNTIYF.

About this clone: This sample also contains other DNA sequences that code for the same CDR3. The rearrangement links TRBV9 to TRBJ1-1; TRBD1 matches at 8 bases. Trimming at V came to 3 bases and at J to 5 bases, leaving 6 bases not matched to a gene. Looked up from germline, CDR1 is SGDLS and CDR2 is YYNGEE. The CDR3 contains 14 residues. DNA for the CDR3: TGTGCCAGCAGCGCCCTACAGGGGGTTACTGAAGCTTTCTTT. It yields the protein CASSALQGVTEAFF.

The chain links TRBV5-1 to TRBJ2-1; 13 bases align to TRBD2. Losses at the gene ends were 2 bases for V and 9 bases for J; bases not matched to a gene: 5. The CDR3 is 15 amino acids. Germline CDR1 and CDR2: SGHRS and YFSETQ. The CDR3 bases are TGCGCCAGCAGCTTACTAGCGGGGGGGCGCGGTGAGCAGTTCTTC. It specifies CASSLLAGGRGEQFF.

This clone was detected a few times. V is TRBV29-1 and J is TRBJ2-7, with 7 bases that match TRBD1. There are 15 residues in the CDR3. The V segment lost 4 bases and the J segment 3 bases; nucleotides outside the gene matches: 12. Germline CDR1 SQVTM, CDR2 ANQGSEA. The DNA for the CDR3 is TGCAGCGTTGGAGAACCCCGGGACAGCTACTACGAGCAGTACTTC. Translation gives CSVGEPRDSYYEQYF.

The chain uses TRBV11-2 and TRBJ2-7, with TRBD1 matching over 9 bases. The germline V gene encodes CDR1 SGHAT and CDR2 FQNNGV. Unmatched junction bases numbered 11, after V lost 4 bases and J lost 7 bases. This CDR3 has 15 residues. CDR3 protein: CASSSIGDREYEQYF. The DNA for the CDR3 is TGTGCCAGCAGCTCTATAGGGGACAGGGAGTATGAGCAGTACTTC.

The J gene is TRBJ2-6, the V gene TRBV13; D possibly corresponds to TRBD1 (6 bases). Trimming left V 4 bases short and J 0 bases short, with 22 bases between. Germline V CDR1 and CDR2: PRHDT, FYEKMQ (reference sequence). The CDR3 consists of 20 residues. CDR3 loop: CASSSQRGQVVLSGANVLTF. For the CDR3, the DNA is TGTGCCAGCAGCTCCCAACGGGGACAAGTTGTTCTCTCTGGGGCCAACGTCCTGACTTTC.

J is TRBJ2-3 and V is TRBV6-6, with D possibly matching TRBD2 (6 bases). This CDR3 has 15 amino acids. The ends were cut back, 6 bases at V and 4 bases at J, with 17 bases in the middle. Germline V gene lookup returns CDR1 MNHNY and CDR2 SVGAGI (reference sequence). The CDR3 loop reads CASRASSGRADTQYF. CDR3 nucleotide sequence: TGTGCCAGCAGGGCCTCCAGCGGGCGTGCAGATACGCAGTATTTT.

The CDR3 DNA follows: TGTGCCAGCAGCTTAGATCCGACTGAAGCTTTCTTT. The encoded protein is CASSLDPTEAFF. The rearrangement uses TRBV7-8 and TRBJ1-1; D gene ambiguous. This CDR3 is 12 amino acids long. The V gene lost 1 base and the J gene lost 5 bases, with 5 bases spanning the gap. Per the germline V gene, CDR1 is SGHVS and CDR2 is FQNEAQ.

The gene calls are TRBV7-2 and TRBJ2-7, with 10 bases matching TRBD2. The CDR3 runs to 17 residues. The ends lost 5 bases at V and 0 bases at J; junction bases unmatched: 10. CDR1 is SGHTA, CDR2 FQGNSA, per germline. The CDR3 sequence is CASSPRGAGGLSYEQYF. CDR3 nucleotides: TGTGCCAGCAGCCCCCGGGGAGCGGGGGGGCTCTCCTACGAGCAGTACTTC. The variable domain in full, completed from reference TRBV7-2 and TRBJ2-7, reads GAGVSQSPSNKVTEKGKDVELRCDPISGHTALYWYRQSLGQGLEFLIYFQGNSAPDKSGLPSDRFSAERTGGSVSTLTIQRTQQEDSAVYLCASSPRGAGGLSYEQYFGPGTRLTVT.

This chain joins TRBV7-2 and TRBJ2-5; weak D call: TRBD2 (6 bases). The CDR3 sequence is 17 residues long. V gave up 5 bases and J gave up 1 base, with 20 bases separating them. CDR1 is SGHTA, CDR2 FQGNSA, per germline. DNA for the CDR3: TGTGCCAGCAGCCGCACAGCGGGCGGGGTGCCCCAAGAGACCCAGTACTTC. Its translation is CASSRTAGGVPQETQYF.